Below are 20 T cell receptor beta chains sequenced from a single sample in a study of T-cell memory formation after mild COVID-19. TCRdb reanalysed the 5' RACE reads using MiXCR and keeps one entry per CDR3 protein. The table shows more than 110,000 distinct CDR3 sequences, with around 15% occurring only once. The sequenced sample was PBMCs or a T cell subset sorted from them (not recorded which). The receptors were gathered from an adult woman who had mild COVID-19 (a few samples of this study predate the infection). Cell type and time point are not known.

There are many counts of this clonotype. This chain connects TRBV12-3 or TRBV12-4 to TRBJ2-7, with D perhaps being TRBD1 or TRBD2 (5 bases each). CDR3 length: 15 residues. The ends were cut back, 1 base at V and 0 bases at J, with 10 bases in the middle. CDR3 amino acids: CASSLEGPTSYEQYF. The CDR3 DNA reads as TGTGCCAGCAGTTTAGAGGGACCTACCTCCTACGAGCAGTACTTC.

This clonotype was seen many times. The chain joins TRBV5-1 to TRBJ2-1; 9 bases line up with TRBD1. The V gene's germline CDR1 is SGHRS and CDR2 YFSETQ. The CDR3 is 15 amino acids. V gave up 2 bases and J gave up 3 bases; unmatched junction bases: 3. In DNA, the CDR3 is TGCGCCAGCAGCTTAGACAGGGGGGTCTACAATGAGCAGTTCTTC. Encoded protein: CASSLDRGVYNEQFF.

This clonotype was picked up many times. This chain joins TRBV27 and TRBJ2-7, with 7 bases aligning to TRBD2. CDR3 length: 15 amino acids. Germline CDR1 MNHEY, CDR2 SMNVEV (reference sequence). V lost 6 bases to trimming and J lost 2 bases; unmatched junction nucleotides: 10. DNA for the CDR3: TGTGCCAGCAGCCAATGGGGGGGTACGCCCTACGAGCAGTACTTC. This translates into CASSQWGGTPYEQYF.

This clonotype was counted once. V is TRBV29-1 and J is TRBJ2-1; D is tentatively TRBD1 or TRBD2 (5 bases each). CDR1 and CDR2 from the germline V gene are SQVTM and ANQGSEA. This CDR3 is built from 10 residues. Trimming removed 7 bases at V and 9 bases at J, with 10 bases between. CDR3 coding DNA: TGCAGCGCTTGTGGGGGTGAGCAGTTCTTC. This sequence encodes CSACGGEQFF.

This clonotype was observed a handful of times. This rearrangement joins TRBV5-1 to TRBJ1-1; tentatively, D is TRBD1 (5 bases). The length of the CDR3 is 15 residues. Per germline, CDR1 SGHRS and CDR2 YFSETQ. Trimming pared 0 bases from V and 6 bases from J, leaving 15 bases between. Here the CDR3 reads CASSLAGGAGPEAFF. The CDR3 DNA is TGCGCCAGCAGCTTGGCCGGCGGGGCCGGGCCTGAAGCTTTCTTT.

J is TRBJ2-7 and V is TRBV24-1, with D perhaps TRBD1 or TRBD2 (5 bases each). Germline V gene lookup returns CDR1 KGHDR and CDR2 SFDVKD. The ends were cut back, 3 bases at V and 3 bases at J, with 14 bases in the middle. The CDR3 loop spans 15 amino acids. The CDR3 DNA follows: TGTGCCACCAGTGATCCGGGACGGAGTAACTACGAGCAGTACTTC. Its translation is CATSDPGRSNYEQYF.

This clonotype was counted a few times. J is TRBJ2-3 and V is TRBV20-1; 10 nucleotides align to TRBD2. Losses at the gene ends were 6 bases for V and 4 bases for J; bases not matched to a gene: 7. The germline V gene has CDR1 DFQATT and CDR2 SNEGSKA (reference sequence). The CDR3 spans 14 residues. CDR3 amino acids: CSAGAGGQADTQYF. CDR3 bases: TGCAGTGCCGGAGCGGGAGGGCAGGCAGATACGCAGTATTTT.

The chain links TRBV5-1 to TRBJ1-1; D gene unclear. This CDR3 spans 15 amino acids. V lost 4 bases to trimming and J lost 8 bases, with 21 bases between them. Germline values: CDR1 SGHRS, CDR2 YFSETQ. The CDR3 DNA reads TGCGCCAGCAGCCGCCTCTCCTACTCGACGGAAGAAGCTTTCTTT. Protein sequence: CASSRLSYSTEEAFF.

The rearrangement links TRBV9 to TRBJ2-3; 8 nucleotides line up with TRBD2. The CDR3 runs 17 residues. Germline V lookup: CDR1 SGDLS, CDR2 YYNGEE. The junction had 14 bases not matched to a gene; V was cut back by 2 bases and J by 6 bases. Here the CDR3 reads CASSVPRVGGDKDTQYF. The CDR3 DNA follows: TGTGCCAGCAGCGTGCCACGTGTCGGGGGGGACAAGGATACGCAGTATTTT.

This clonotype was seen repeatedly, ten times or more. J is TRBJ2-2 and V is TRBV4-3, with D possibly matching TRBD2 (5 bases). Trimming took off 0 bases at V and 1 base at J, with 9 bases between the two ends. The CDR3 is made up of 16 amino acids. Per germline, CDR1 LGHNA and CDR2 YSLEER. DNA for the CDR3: TGCGCCAGCAGCCAAGAATCTAGCAGGAACACCGGGGAGCTGTTTTTT. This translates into CASSQESSRNTGELFF.

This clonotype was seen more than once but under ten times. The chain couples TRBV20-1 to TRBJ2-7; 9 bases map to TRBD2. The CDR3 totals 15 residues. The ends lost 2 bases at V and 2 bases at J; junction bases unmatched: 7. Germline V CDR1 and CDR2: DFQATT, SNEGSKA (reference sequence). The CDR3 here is CSARFSGRTPYEQYF. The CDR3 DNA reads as TGCAGTGCTAGATTTAGCGGGAGAACTCCCTACGAGCAGTACTTC.

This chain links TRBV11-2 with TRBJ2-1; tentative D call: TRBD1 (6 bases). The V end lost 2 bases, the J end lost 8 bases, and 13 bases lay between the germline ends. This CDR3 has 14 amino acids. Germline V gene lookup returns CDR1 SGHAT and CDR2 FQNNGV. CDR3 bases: TGTGCCAGCAGCTTATTCAGGGGCCAGCATGAGCAGTTCTTC. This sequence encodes CASSLFRGQHEQFF.

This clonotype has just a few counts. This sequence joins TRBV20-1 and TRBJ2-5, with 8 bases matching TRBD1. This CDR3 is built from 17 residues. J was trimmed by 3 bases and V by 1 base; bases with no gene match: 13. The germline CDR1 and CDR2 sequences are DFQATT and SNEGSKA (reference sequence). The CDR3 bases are TGCAGTGCTAGAGCCCCCCCCGTACAGGGGGGAAAAGAGACCCAGTACTTC. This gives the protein CSARAPPVQGGKETQYF.

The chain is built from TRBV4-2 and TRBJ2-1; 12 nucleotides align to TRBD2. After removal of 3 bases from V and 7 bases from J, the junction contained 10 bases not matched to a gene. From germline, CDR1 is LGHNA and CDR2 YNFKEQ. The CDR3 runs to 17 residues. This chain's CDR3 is CASSQIGLAGWENEQFF. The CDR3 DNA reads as TGTGCCAGCAGCCAGATAGGACTAGCGGGATGGGAAAATGAGCAGTTCTTC.

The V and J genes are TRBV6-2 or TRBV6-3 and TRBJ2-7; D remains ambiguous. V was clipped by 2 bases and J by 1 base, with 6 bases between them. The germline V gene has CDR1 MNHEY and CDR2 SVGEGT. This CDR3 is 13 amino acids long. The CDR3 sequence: CASSYGISYEQYF. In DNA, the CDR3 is TGTGCCAGCAGTTACGGAATTTCCTACGAGCAGTACTTC.

The CDR3 DNA sequence: TGTGCCAGCAGCTTAGCGGGACATGTCTCGAATCAGCCCCAGCATTTT. Translated: CASSLAGHVSNQPQHF. This chain links TRBV7-8 with TRBJ1-5; D possibly corresponds to TRBD1 (6 bases). V was shortened by 0 bases and J by 4 bases, with 13 bases between the two germline ends. CDR3 length: 16 amino acids. CDR1 SGHVS and CDR2 FQNEAQ come from the germline V gene.

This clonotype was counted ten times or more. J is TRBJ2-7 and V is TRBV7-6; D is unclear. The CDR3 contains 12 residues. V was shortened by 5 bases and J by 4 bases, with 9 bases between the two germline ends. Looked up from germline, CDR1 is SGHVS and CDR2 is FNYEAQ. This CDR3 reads CASSSLGYEQYF. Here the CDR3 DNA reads TGTGCCAGCAGCAGCTTGGGATACGAGCAGTACTTC.

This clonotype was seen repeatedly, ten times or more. DNA of the CDR3: TGTGCCAGCAGCTTAGGACTCGCCTACGAGCAGTACTTC. This codes for CASSLGLAYEQYF. J is TRBJ2-7 and V is TRBV13, with unresolved D. Trimming left V 0 bases short and J 2 bases short, with 5 bases between. Germline V lookup: CDR1 PRHDT, CDR2 FYEKMQ (reference sequence). The CDR3 has 13 residues.

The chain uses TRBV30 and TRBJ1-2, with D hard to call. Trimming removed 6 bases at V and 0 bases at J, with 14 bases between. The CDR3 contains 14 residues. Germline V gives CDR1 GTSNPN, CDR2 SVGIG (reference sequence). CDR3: CACIEGGSNYGYTF. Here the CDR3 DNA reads TGTGCCTGCATCGAGGGAGGATCTAACTATGGCTACACCTTC.

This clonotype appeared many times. The CDR3 protein is CASSQERDTQYF. DNA of the CDR3: TGTGCCAGCAGCCAAGAGAGGGATACGCAGTATTTT. The chain recombines TRBV3-1 with TRBJ2-3; D gene uncertain. Between the trimmed V and J ends, which lost 0 bases and 6 bases, there was a span of 4 bases. The CDR3 runs to 12 residues. Germline V gives CDR1 LGHDT, CDR2 YNNKEL (reference sequence).